A selection of T cell receptor beta chains follows, all from one sample in a study of blood T cell repertoires in COVID-19. The method was immunoSEQ multiplex PCR; TCRdb's version includes in-frame clones alone and lacks a portion of them. The top ten clones hold 6% to 7% of a sample with around 68,000 clones, roughly 84% of them seen once. The sample consisted of peripheral blood. These TCRs come from a middle-aged man with active COVID-19. The CDR3 runs from the conserved cysteine through the conserved F or W. Each record gives: J gene, D gene, V gene, CDR3 protein, CDR3 DNA. A D gene is named only where the DNA matches it firmly.

J gene: TRBJ2-5
D gene: TRBD2
V gene: TRBV19
CDR3 protein: CASNPGGGGETQYF
CDR3 DNA: TGTGCCAGTAATCCCGGTGGCGGGGGAGAGACCCAGTACTTC

J gene: TRBJ1-2
D gene: TRBD1
V gene: TRBV19
CDR3 protein: CASSQGAEDTF
CDR3 DNA: TGTGCCAGTAGTCAGGGGGCGGAGGACACCTTC

J gene: TRBJ2-3
D gene: TRBD2
V gene: TRBV30
CDR3 protein: CAWSAPGLAGISDTQYF
CDR3 DNA: TGTGCCTGGAGCGCCCCGGGACTAGCGGGGATCTCAGATACGCAGTATTTT

J gene: TRBJ2-2
D gene: .
V gene: TRBV18
CDR3 protein: CASSPRSQGPTGELFF
CDR3 DNA: TGTGCCAGCTCACCGAGGTCACAGGGTCCCACCGGGGAGCTGTTTTTT

J gene: TRBJ2-5
D gene: .
V gene: TRBV28
CDR3 protein: CASRSQGRETQYF
CDR3 DNA: TGTGCCAGCAGATCACAGGGACGGGAGACCCAGTACTTC

J gene: TRBJ2-5
D gene: TRBD2
V gene: TRBV2
CDR3 protein: CASSSGLVETQYF
CDR3 DNA: TGTGCCAGCAGCTCCGGACTAGTGGAGACCCAGTACTTC

J gene: TRBJ2-1
D gene: TRBD2
V gene: TRBV5-1
CDR3 protein: CASSRASGGNEQFF
CDR3 DNA: TGCGCCAGCAGCCGGGCTAGCGGGGGCAATGAGCAGTTCTTC

J gene: TRBJ2-3
D gene: TRBD1
V gene: TRBV5-1
CDR3 protein: CARRRDRVTDTQYF
CDR3 DNA: TGCGCCAGGCGCCGGGACAGGGTGACAGATACGCAGTATTTT

J gene: TRBJ2-5
D gene: .
V gene: TRBV27
CDR3 protein: CASSLGGGLLQTQYF
CDR3 DNA: TGTGCCAGCAGTTTAGGAGGGGGCTTACTCCAGACCCAGTACTTC

J gene: TRBJ2-7
D gene: TRBD2
V gene: TRBV7-3
CDR3 protein: CASSQTPPPGGAGGEQYF
CDR3 DNA: TGTGCCAGCAGCCAGACCCCACCCCCCGGTGGGGCCGGGGGGGAGCAGTACTTC

J gene: TRBJ2-2
D gene: .
V gene: TRBV5-4
CDR3 protein: CASSLGGLRAGELFF
CDR3 DNA: .

J gene: TRBJ2-3
D gene: TRBD1
V gene: TRBV2
CDR3 protein: CASSESTGGTDTQYF
CDR3 DNA: TGTGCCAGCAGCGAATCCACAGGGGGCACAGATACGCAGTATTTT

J gene: TRBJ2-7
D gene: TRBD1
V gene: TRBV5-1
CDR3 protein: CASSLGTGGAEQYF
CDR3 DNA: TGCGCCAGCAGCCTCGGGACAGGGGGCGCCGAGCAGTACTTC

J gene: TRBJ1-1
D gene: .
V gene: TRBV7-9
CDR3 protein: CASSPRTANTEAFF
CDR3 DNA: TGTGCCAGCAGCCCGCGGACAGCGAACACTGAAGCTTTCTTT

J gene: TRBJ1-1
D gene: .
V gene: TRBV5-1
CDR3 protein: CASSLVGLSNTEAFF
CDR3 DNA: TGCGCCAGCAGCTTGGTGGGCCTCTCGAACACTGAAGCTTTCTTT

J gene: TRBJ2-7
D gene: TRBD2
V gene: TRBV6-2/TRBV6-3
CDR3 protein: CASSLGLAFYEQYF
CDR3 DNA: TGTGCCAGCAGTTTGGGACTAGCGTTCTACGAGCAGTACTTC

J gene: TRBJ1-1
D gene: .
V gene: TRBV6-5
CDR3 protein: CASTLNSGTLAFF
CDR3 DNA: TGTGCCAGCACCTTGAATTCCGGGACATTAGCTTTCTTT